The 3 T cell receptor beta chains below were found in one sample sequenced in a study of blood T cell repertoires in COVID-19 (dated by TCRdb to the early 2020s). The library was generated by the immunoSEQ multiplex PCR assay. TCRdb re-hosts the immuneACCESS table, in-frame sequences only. Its copies lack some clones; in the studies checked, an unresolved V gene accounts for under half of them, and the cause for the rest is not known. The sample records 150,000 to 200,000 clones, approximately 88% of which are singletons. In total, the top ten clones hold roughly 13% of the sample. What was sequenced was PBMCs or T cells enriched from blood (not recorded which). All receptors come from an older woman who had recovered from COVID-19.

The CDR3 sequence is CASSPRDMNTEAFF. The CDR3 nucleotides read TGTGCCAGCAGCCCCAGGGATATGAACACTGAAGCTTTCTTT. The V gene is TRBV3-1 (or the pseudogene TRBV3-2), the J gene TRBJ1-1; D may be TRBD1 (5 bases). V was clipped by 4 bases and J by 0 bases, with 9 bases between them. In germline, CDR1 is LGHDT, CDR2 YNNKEL (reference sequence). The CDR3 is made up of 14 amino acids.

This sequence joins TRBV28 and TRBJ1-1; no clear D gene. V lost 4 bases, J lost 3 bases, and 3 bases lay in between. This CDR3 has 11 residues. Per the germline V gene, CDR1 is MDHEN and CDR2 is SYDVKM. CDR3 coding DNA: TGTGCCAGCAGTTCGGACACTGAAGCTTTCTTT. Its protein product is CASSSDTEAFF.

V is TRBV27 and J is TRBJ2-3; D remains ambiguous. The V end lost 4 bases, the J end lost 2 bases, and 13 bases lay between the germline ends. This CDR3 has 15 amino acids. The germline CDR1 and CDR2 sequences are MNHEY and SMNVEV (reference sequence). The CDR3 bases are TGTGCCAGCAGTTCCTTACAGTTTAACACAGATACGCAGTATTTT. Translating it yields CASSSLQFNTDTQYF.